The rows below give T cell receptor beta chains drawn from one sample of a study of OX40 agonist ivuxolimab in advanced cancers. This table comes from immunoSEQ multiplex PCR, and its TCRdb copy is limited to in-frame clones, with some not included. The sample contains about 54,000 clones, roughly four fifths of which appear only once. The material sequenced was CD4+ or CD8+ T cells sorted from blood, taken in a trial of the OX40 agonist ivuxolimab. Receptors were obtained from an adult with an advanced solid tumor such as melanoma, head and neck, liver or kidney cancer. Both conserved end residues are part of each CDR3. A D gene is named only where the DNA matches it firmly.

j_gene	v_gene	d_gene	CDR3nt	CDR3aa
TRBJ1-4	TRBV6-1	NA	TGTGCCAGCAGCACCCTGGGCAACGAAAAACTGTTTTTT	CASSTLGNEKLFF
TRBJ2-3	TRBV2	NA	TGTGCCAGCAGTGAAGCCCCACTAGGCTCAGATACGCAGTATTTT	CASSEAPLGSDTQYF
TRBJ1-5	TRBV4-1	TRBD1	TGCGCCAGCAGCCAAGACGATCAGGGGGCGGGTTTCAGGCAGCCCCAGCATTTT	CASSQDDQGAGFRQPQHF
TRBJ2-5	TRBV29-1	TRBD2	TGCAGCGGAACCTCTAGCGGGGGGGCACAAGAGACCCAGTACTTC	CSGTSSGGAQETQYF
TRBJ2-1	TRBV11-2	TRBD1	TGTGCCAGCAGCTCGACCGGGACAGGGTATTATGAGCAGTTCTTC	CASSSTGTGYYEQFF
TRBJ2-3	TRBV4-2	NA	TGTGCCAGCAGCCCCCGGGGAGATACGCAGTATTTT	CASSPRGDTQYF
TRBJ2-5	TRBV2	NA	TGTGCCAGCAGGATAGCAGGGAGAGAGACCCAGTACTTC	CASRIAGRETQYF
TRBJ2-3	TRBV10-1	TRBD2	TGCGCCAGCAGTGAAGGGACTAGCGGGTTCACAGATACGCAGTATTTT	CASSEGTSGFTDTQYF
TRBJ2-5	TRBV7-8	TRBD2	TGTGCCAGCAGCGTTACTAGCGGGGGGGCGGAAGAGACCCAGTACTTC	CASSVTSGGAEETQYF
TRBJ2-7	TRBV2	TRBD1	TGTGCCAGCAGTCCCCTACAGGGGTACGAGCAGTACTTC	CASSPLQGYEQYF
TRBJ2-7	TRBV5-4	TRBD2	TGTGCCAGCAGCTTGGGAGTCGGTCTAGCGGGGCTAACCTACGAGCAGTACTTC	CASSLGVGLAGLTYEQYF
TRBJ2-2	TRBV5-6	NA	TGTGCCAGCAGCTTGGATAGGGGATCCCCGAACACCGGGGAGCTGTTTTTT	CASSLDRGSPNTGELFF